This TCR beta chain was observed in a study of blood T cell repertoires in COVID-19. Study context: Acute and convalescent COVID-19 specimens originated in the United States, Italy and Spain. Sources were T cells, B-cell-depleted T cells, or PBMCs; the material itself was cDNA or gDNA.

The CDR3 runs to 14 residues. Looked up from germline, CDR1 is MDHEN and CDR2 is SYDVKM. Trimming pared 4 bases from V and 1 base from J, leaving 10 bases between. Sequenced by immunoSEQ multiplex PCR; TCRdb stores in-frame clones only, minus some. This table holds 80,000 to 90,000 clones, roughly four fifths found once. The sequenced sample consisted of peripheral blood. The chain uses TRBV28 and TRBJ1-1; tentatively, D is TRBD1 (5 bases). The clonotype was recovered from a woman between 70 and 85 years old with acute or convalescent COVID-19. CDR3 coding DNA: TGTGCCAGCAGTTCGCCAGGGAAGAACACTGAAGCTTTCTTT. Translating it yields CASSSPGKNTEAFF.